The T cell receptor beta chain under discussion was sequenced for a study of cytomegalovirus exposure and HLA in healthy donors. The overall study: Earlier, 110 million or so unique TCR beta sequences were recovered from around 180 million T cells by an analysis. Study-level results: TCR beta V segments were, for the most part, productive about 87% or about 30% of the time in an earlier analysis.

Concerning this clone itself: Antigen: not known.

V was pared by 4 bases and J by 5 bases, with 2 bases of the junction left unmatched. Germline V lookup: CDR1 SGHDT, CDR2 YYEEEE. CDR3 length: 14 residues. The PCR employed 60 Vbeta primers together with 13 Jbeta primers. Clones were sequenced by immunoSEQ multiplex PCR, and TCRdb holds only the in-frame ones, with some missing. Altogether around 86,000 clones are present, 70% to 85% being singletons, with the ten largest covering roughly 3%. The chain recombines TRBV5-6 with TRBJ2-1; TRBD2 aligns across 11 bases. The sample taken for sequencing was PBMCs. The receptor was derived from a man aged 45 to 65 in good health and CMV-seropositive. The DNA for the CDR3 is TGTGCCAGCAGCACGGGACTAGCGGACAATGAGCAGTTCTTC. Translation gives CASSTGLADNEQFF.